The 32 T cell receptor beta chains below were found in one sample sequenced in a study of cytomegalovirus exposure and HLA in healthy donors. The primer mix had 60 Vbeta and 13 Jbeta primers. Sequencing was performed with immunoSEQ multiplex PCR; in TCRdb, only in-frame clones are kept and a portion is missing. This table holds 35,000 to 45,000 clones, 65% to 90% found once. Material: PBMCs. The source is a woman between 18 and 29 years old in good health and CMV-seropositive.

The rearrangement uses TRBV7-3 and TRBJ2-2, with TRBD2 as a possible D gene (7 bases). The CDR3 has 16 amino acids. Trimming took 2 bases from V and 3 from J, leaving 13 bases between them. Germline assignment: CDR1 SGHTA and CDR2 FQGTGA. The CDR3 coding sequence is TGTGCCAGCAGCTTAGTGGGGGGGGCCGACACCGGGGAGCTGTTTTTT. Translation: CASSLVGGADTGELFF.

The J gene is TRBJ1-2, the V gene TRBV14; tentatively, D is TRBD1 (6 bases). The CDR3 runs to 15 residues. CDR1 SGHDN and CDR2 FVKESK come from the germline V gene. Trimming removed 7 bases at V and 4 bases at J, with 19 bases between. CDR3 nucleotide sequence: TGTGCCAGCACCATACTGGAACAGGGTCCCTATGGCTACACCTTC. Translation gives CASTILEQGPYGYTF.

This clone was seen a single time. The V gene is TRBV5-6, the J gene TRBJ2-5; D uncertain. V was cut by 0 bases and J by 1 base, with 7 bases left in between. The CDR3 extends over 14 amino acids. Germline-derived CDR1 and CDR2 are SGHDT and YYEEEE. CDR3 in amino acids: CASSLVTVQETQYF. The CDR3 nucleotides read TGTGCCAGCAGCTTGGTTACAGTCCAAGAGACCCAGTACTTC.

The chain links TRBV6-5 to TRBJ2-5; TRBD1 matches 8 bases. The CDR3 spans 15 residues. Germline values: CDR1 MNHEY, CDR2 SVGAGI. V gave up 0 bases and J gave up 7 bases; unmatched junction bases: 7. This chain's CDR3 is CASSYSLGQGVTQYF. The CDR3 DNA follows: TGTGCCAGCAGTTACTCTCTCGGACAGGGAGTGACCCAGTACTTC.

This clone appeared a few times. The V call is TRBV30, the J call TRBJ2-2, with D maybe TRBD1 (5 bases). CDR3 length: 12 amino acids. Germline V CDR1 and CDR2: GTSNPN, SVGIG (reference sequence). The V end lost 3 bases, the J end lost 6 bases, and 8 bases lay between the germline ends. The CDR3, as DNA: TGTGCCTGGAGGATAGGGGCCGGGGAGCTGTTTTTT. It encodes CAWRIGAGELFF.

DNA for the CDR3: TGTGCCATCAGTGTTGAGCCCACCTACGAGCAGTACTTC. Protein product: CAISVEPTYEQYF. This chain connects TRBV10-3 to TRBJ2-7; D is ambiguous. CDR3 size: 13 residues. V was shortened by 4 bases and J by 2 bases, with 9 bases between the two germline ends. Germline CDR1 ENHRY, CDR2 SYGVKD.

V and J are TRBV30 and TRBJ1-5; D not certain. The germline V gene encodes CDR1 GTSNPN and CDR2 SVGIG (reference sequence). The V and J ends lost 4 bases and 5 bases respectively, with 9 bases between them. The CDR3 spans 12 residues. The CDR3 DNA reads as TGTGCCTGGAATGAGCAGGATCAGCCCCAGCATTTT. Protein: CAWNEQDQPQHF.

V and J are TRBV6-5 and TRBJ1-4; a weak D match, TRBD1 (5 bases). Germline loops: CDR1 MNHEY, CDR2 SVGAGI. Trimming pared 2 bases from V and 6 bases from J, leaving 7 bases between. The CDR3 is made up of 13 amino acids. The chain's CDR3 is CASSYGADEKLFF. Here the CDR3 DNA reads TGTGCCAGCAGTTACGGGGCAGATGAAAAACTGTTTTTT.

The V gene is TRBV19, the J gene TRBJ2-1, with D maybe TRBD2 (6 bases). From germline, CDR1 is LNHDA and CDR2 SQIVND (reference sequence). The CDR3 spans 13 residues. The V and J ends lost 6 bases and 8 bases respectively, with 14 bases between them. CDR3 sequence reads: CASSPPERDEQFF. CDR3 sequence (DNA): TGTGCCAGTAGCCCACCAGAGCGGGATGAGCAGTTCTTC. Drawing the rest from reference TRBV19 and TRBJ2-1, the complete variable domain is DGGITQSPKYLFRKEGQNVTLSCEQNLNHDAMYWYRQDPGQGLRLIYYSQIVNDFQKGDIAEGYSVSREKKESFPLTVTSAQKNPTAFYLCASSPPERDEQFFGPGTRLTVL.

The chain has TRBV18 and TRBJ1-1; weak D call: TRBD1 (6 bases). The CDR3 extends over 14 amino acids. V was clipped by 5 bases and J by 6 bases, with 16 bases between them. The germline V gene has CDR1 KGHSH and CDR2 LQKENI. Written as DNA, the CDR3 is TGTGCCAGCTCATCGGACTTGCCAGGGGCTGAAGCTTTCTTT. Its translation: CASSSDLPGAEAFF.

The chain couples TRBV28 to TRBJ2-7, with 7 bases aligning to TRBD2. This CDR3 spans 16 amino acids. The V segment lost 3 bases and the J segment 3 bases; nucleotides outside the gene matches: 11. Germline-derived CDR1 and CDR2 are MDHEN and SYDVKM. Written as DNA, the CDR3 is TGTGCCAGCAGTTTGGGGGGGAGAGGGTACAACTACGAGCAGTACTTC. Translating it yields CASSLGGRGYNYEQYF.

There are a few counts of this clone. This chain connects TRBV6-5 to TRBJ2-7; 10 nucleotides agree with TRBD2. V lost 5 bases to trimming and J lost 7 bases; unmatched junction nucleotides: 5. Germline assignment: CDR1 MNHEY and CDR2 SVGAGI. The CDR3 contains 13 residues. DNA for the CDR3: TGTGCCAGCAGTAGCGGGGGGGCCGGGGAGCAGTACTTC. It yields the protein CASSSGGAGEQYF.

The V call is TRBV2, the J call TRBJ2-5; 7 bases match TRBD1. V trimming: 7 bases; J trimming: 13 bases; junction bases outside the gene matches: 12. The germline V gene has CDR1 SNHLY and CDR2 FYNNEI. CDR3 length: 12 amino acids. CDR3 region: CASKKGATGVYF. The CDR3 DNA follows: TGTGCCAGCAAGAAGGGGGCCACAGGGGTGTACTTC.

The V gene is TRBV28, the J gene TRBJ2-5; the D gene is possibly TRBD1 (6 bases). TRBJ2-7 matches the DNA end more closely, so the J call is doubtful. The CDR3 sequence is 12 residues long. Germline CDR1 is MDHEN and CDR2 is SYDVKM. Written as DNA, the CDR3 is TGTGCCAGCAGTTCAGGGGCCGACGAGCAGTACTTC. Protein: CASSSGADEQYF.

This rearrangement joins TRBV18 to TRBJ2-6; TRBD1 might be the D (6 bases). Germline CDR1 and CDR2: KGHSH and LQKENI. The V end lost 3 bases, the J end lost 2 bases, and 17 bases lay between the germline ends. The CDR3 has 18 residues. The CDR3 sequence: CASSPFGQSPPGANVLTF. The DNA for the CDR3 is TGTGCCAGCTCACCGTTTGGACAGTCCCCTCCTGGGGCCAACGTCCTGACTTTC.

This chain connects TRBV30 to TRBJ1-2, with D possibly matching TRBD1 (6 bases). The CDR3 is 13 amino acids. The ends were cut back, 4 bases at V and 4 bases at J, with 13 bases in the middle. Germline-derived CDR1 and CDR2 are GTSNPN and SVGIG (reference sequence). The CDR3 sequence is CAWITGGGYGYTF. CDR3 in DNA: TGTGCCTGGATCACGGGAGGGGGCTATGGCTACACCTTC.

The chain is built from TRBV7-2 and TRBJ2-1; 12 positions match TRBD2. Looked up from germline, CDR1 is SGHTA and CDR2 is FQGNSA. J gave up 3 bases and V 1 base, and 1 base lay outside the gene matches. This CDR3 is built from 16 residues. The CDR3 DNA reads TGTGCCAGCAGCTTAGGACTAGCGGGGGACTACAATGAGCAGTTCTTC. Its protein product is CASSLGLAGDYNEQFF.

The chain is built from TRBV6-1 and TRBJ2-7; a possible D gene is TRBD1 (6 bases). This CDR3 contains 14 residues. The V and J ends lost 4 bases and 3 bases respectively, with 13 bases between them. Germline V lookup: CDR1 MNHNS, CDR2 SASEGT. CDR3 residues: CASSVGGSGYEQYF. The CDR3 bases are TGTGCCAGCAGTGTAGGGGGTTCGGGCTACGAGCAGTACTTC.

This clone was observed a single time. CDR3 nucleotides: TGTGCCAGCAGTTTATGGAGGGCCATACCCCGCTACGAGCAGTACTTC. It specifies CASSLWRAIPRYEQYF. The chain carries TRBV27 and TRBJ2-7, with D maybe TRBD2 (6 bases). Trimming left V 1 base short and J 3 bases short, with 16 bases between. The CDR3 loop spans 16 amino acids. Germline V lookup: CDR1 MNHEY, CDR2 SMNVEV (reference sequence).

The chain combines TRBV5-5 with TRBJ1-2, with no clear D. Looked up from germline, CDR1 is SGHKS and CDR2 is YYEKEE (reference sequence). The CDR3 length is 13 residues. V lost 1 base, J lost 5 bases, and 9 bases lay in between. Here the CDR3 reads CASSLWQDYGYTF. The CDR3, as DNA: TGTGCCAGCAGCTTGTGGCAGGATTATGGCTACACCTTC.

The chain has TRBV13 and TRBJ1-1; a possible D gene is TRBD1 (5 bases). The CDR3 has 14 residues. From germline, CDR1 is PRHDT and CDR2 FYEKMQ (reference sequence). V was trimmed by 0 bases and J by 4 bases, leaving 9 bases between them. For the CDR3, the DNA is TGTGCCAGCAGCTTAGGCCGAAGGGGCACTGAAGCTTTCTTT. It specifies CASSLGRRGTEAFF.

The V and J genes are TRBV4-3 and TRBJ2-1, with TRBD2 identical over 7 bases. The CDR3 runs to 18 residues. The V and J ends lost 4 bases and 4 bases, in that order; junction bases with no gene match: 16. Germline V lookup: CDR1 LGHNA, CDR2 YSLEER. This chain's CDR3 is CASSRRGGGSALYNEQFF. In DNA, the CDR3 is TGCGCCAGCAGCCGGCGGGGTGGCGGGAGTGCCCTTTACAATGAGCAGTTCTTC.

The rearrangement uses TRBV28 and TRBJ2-7; 7 positions agree with TRBD2. The CDR3 sequence is 16 residues long. The ends lost 7 bases at V and 1 base at J; junction bases unmatched: 13. The germline V gene has CDR1 MDHEN and CDR2 SYDVKM. CDR3 DNA sequence: TGTGCCAGCACCCCCTCTGTGGGGCGGGAGTCCTACGAGCAGTACTTC. Translating gives CASTPSVGRESYEQYF.

The rearrangement links TRBV5-6 to TRBJ2-5; 10 positions match TRBD1. J gave up 2 bases and V 2 bases, and 3 bases lay outside the gene matches. The CDR3 totals 15 residues. Per germline, CDR1 SGHDT and CDR2 YYEEEE. CDR3 sequence reads: CASSLRGQGQETQYF. As DNA, the CDR3 is TGTGCCAGCAGCTTAAGGGGACAGGGGCAAGAGACCCAGTACTTC.

This chain joins TRBV9 and TRBJ2-3; 9 bases align to TRBD1. Trimming at V came to 1 base and at J to 2 bases, leaving 8 bases not matched to a gene. CDR1 SGDLS and CDR2 YYNGEE come from the germline V gene. The CDR3 sequence is 17 residues long. The CDR3 bases are TGTGCCAGCAGCGTATTGCCCCGGACAGGGGACACAGATACGCAGTATTTT. This encodes CASSVLPRTGDTDTQYF.

The CDR3 nucleotides are TGTGCCAGTAGTATGGGGGGGTCTCTTTGGGGAGAGACCCAGTACTTC. It yields the protein CASSMGGSLWGETQYF. The chain employs TRBV19 and TRBJ2-5; 7 bases line up with TRBD2. The V and J ends lost 3 bases and 4 bases, in that order; junction bases with no gene match: 11. Germline V gene data show CDR1 as LNHDA and CDR2 as SQIVND (reference sequence). The length of the CDR3 is 16 residues.

V is TRBV6-5 and J is TRBJ2-2; TRBD1 agrees at 8 bases. This CDR3 has 16 amino acids. Germline values: CDR1 MNHEY, CDR2 SVGAGI. The junction had 5 bases not matched to a gene; V was cut back by 4 bases and J by 1 base. The CDR3 DNA reads TGTGCCAGCAGTTCCCCCGGACAGGGGAACACCGGGGAGCTGTTTTTT. This translates into CASSSPGQGNTGELFF.

In regard to this clone: A read error may account for a junction end that differs from germline. The chain couples TRBV5-1 to TRBJ2-3, with D maybe TRBD2 (5 bases). CDR1 and CDR2 from the germline V gene are SGHRS and YFSETQ. The CDR3 runs to 14 residues. The CDR3 nucleotides are TGCGCCAGCAGCTTTCGAGCTAGCACAGATATGCAGTATTTT. This gives the protein CASSFRASTDMQYF.

V and J are TRBV18 and TRBJ1-3, with D perhaps TRBD1 (6 bases). Germline V lookup: CDR1 KGHSH, CDR2 LQKENI. The V end was cut by 9 bases, the J end by 0 bases, with 12 bases between. This CDR3 has 14 amino acids. For the CDR3, the DNA is TGTGCCAGTACAGGGCTTGACTCTGGAAACACCATATATTTT. It encodes CASTGLDSGNTIYF.

This chain links TRBV5-1 with TRBJ1-1; 8 nucleotides agree with TRBD1. Unmatched junction bases numbered 6, after V lost 7 bases and J lost 4 bases. This CDR3 has 13 residues. Germline V lookup: CDR1 SGHRS, CDR2 YFSETQ. The CDR3 here is CASANTGGTEAFF. CDR3 DNA sequence: TGCGCCAGCGCAAATACAGGGGGCACTGAAGCTTTCTTT.

The chain couples TRBV6-5 to TRBJ2-7, with D perhaps TRBD2 (5 bases). The CDR3 contains 13 residues. V lost 6 bases and J lost 4, with 13 bases in between. Germline CDR1 and CDR2: MNHEY and SVGAGI. CDR3 amino acids: CASSRREKYEQYF. In nucleotides, the CDR3 is TGTGCCAGCAGCCGTAGGGAGAAGTACGAGCAGTACTTC.

The rearrangement links TRBV7-2 to TRBJ2-3; D may be TRBD2 (5 bases). The CDR3 extends over 15 amino acids. CDR1 SGHTA and CDR2 FQGNSA come from the germline V gene. The V and J ends lost 5 bases and 1 base respectively, with 13 bases between them. The DNA for the CDR3 is TGTGCCAGCAGCCCCGGACTCGGAGGCACAGATACGCAGTATTTT. Its protein is CASSPGLGGTDTQYF. The full variable domain, rest sourced from reference TRBV7-2 and TRBJ2-3, is GAGVSQSPSNKVTEKGKDVELRCDPISGHTALYWYRQSLGQGLEFLIYFQGNSAPDKSGLPSDRFSAERTGGSVSTLTIQRTQQEDSAVYLCASSPGLGGTDTQYFGPGTRLTVL.